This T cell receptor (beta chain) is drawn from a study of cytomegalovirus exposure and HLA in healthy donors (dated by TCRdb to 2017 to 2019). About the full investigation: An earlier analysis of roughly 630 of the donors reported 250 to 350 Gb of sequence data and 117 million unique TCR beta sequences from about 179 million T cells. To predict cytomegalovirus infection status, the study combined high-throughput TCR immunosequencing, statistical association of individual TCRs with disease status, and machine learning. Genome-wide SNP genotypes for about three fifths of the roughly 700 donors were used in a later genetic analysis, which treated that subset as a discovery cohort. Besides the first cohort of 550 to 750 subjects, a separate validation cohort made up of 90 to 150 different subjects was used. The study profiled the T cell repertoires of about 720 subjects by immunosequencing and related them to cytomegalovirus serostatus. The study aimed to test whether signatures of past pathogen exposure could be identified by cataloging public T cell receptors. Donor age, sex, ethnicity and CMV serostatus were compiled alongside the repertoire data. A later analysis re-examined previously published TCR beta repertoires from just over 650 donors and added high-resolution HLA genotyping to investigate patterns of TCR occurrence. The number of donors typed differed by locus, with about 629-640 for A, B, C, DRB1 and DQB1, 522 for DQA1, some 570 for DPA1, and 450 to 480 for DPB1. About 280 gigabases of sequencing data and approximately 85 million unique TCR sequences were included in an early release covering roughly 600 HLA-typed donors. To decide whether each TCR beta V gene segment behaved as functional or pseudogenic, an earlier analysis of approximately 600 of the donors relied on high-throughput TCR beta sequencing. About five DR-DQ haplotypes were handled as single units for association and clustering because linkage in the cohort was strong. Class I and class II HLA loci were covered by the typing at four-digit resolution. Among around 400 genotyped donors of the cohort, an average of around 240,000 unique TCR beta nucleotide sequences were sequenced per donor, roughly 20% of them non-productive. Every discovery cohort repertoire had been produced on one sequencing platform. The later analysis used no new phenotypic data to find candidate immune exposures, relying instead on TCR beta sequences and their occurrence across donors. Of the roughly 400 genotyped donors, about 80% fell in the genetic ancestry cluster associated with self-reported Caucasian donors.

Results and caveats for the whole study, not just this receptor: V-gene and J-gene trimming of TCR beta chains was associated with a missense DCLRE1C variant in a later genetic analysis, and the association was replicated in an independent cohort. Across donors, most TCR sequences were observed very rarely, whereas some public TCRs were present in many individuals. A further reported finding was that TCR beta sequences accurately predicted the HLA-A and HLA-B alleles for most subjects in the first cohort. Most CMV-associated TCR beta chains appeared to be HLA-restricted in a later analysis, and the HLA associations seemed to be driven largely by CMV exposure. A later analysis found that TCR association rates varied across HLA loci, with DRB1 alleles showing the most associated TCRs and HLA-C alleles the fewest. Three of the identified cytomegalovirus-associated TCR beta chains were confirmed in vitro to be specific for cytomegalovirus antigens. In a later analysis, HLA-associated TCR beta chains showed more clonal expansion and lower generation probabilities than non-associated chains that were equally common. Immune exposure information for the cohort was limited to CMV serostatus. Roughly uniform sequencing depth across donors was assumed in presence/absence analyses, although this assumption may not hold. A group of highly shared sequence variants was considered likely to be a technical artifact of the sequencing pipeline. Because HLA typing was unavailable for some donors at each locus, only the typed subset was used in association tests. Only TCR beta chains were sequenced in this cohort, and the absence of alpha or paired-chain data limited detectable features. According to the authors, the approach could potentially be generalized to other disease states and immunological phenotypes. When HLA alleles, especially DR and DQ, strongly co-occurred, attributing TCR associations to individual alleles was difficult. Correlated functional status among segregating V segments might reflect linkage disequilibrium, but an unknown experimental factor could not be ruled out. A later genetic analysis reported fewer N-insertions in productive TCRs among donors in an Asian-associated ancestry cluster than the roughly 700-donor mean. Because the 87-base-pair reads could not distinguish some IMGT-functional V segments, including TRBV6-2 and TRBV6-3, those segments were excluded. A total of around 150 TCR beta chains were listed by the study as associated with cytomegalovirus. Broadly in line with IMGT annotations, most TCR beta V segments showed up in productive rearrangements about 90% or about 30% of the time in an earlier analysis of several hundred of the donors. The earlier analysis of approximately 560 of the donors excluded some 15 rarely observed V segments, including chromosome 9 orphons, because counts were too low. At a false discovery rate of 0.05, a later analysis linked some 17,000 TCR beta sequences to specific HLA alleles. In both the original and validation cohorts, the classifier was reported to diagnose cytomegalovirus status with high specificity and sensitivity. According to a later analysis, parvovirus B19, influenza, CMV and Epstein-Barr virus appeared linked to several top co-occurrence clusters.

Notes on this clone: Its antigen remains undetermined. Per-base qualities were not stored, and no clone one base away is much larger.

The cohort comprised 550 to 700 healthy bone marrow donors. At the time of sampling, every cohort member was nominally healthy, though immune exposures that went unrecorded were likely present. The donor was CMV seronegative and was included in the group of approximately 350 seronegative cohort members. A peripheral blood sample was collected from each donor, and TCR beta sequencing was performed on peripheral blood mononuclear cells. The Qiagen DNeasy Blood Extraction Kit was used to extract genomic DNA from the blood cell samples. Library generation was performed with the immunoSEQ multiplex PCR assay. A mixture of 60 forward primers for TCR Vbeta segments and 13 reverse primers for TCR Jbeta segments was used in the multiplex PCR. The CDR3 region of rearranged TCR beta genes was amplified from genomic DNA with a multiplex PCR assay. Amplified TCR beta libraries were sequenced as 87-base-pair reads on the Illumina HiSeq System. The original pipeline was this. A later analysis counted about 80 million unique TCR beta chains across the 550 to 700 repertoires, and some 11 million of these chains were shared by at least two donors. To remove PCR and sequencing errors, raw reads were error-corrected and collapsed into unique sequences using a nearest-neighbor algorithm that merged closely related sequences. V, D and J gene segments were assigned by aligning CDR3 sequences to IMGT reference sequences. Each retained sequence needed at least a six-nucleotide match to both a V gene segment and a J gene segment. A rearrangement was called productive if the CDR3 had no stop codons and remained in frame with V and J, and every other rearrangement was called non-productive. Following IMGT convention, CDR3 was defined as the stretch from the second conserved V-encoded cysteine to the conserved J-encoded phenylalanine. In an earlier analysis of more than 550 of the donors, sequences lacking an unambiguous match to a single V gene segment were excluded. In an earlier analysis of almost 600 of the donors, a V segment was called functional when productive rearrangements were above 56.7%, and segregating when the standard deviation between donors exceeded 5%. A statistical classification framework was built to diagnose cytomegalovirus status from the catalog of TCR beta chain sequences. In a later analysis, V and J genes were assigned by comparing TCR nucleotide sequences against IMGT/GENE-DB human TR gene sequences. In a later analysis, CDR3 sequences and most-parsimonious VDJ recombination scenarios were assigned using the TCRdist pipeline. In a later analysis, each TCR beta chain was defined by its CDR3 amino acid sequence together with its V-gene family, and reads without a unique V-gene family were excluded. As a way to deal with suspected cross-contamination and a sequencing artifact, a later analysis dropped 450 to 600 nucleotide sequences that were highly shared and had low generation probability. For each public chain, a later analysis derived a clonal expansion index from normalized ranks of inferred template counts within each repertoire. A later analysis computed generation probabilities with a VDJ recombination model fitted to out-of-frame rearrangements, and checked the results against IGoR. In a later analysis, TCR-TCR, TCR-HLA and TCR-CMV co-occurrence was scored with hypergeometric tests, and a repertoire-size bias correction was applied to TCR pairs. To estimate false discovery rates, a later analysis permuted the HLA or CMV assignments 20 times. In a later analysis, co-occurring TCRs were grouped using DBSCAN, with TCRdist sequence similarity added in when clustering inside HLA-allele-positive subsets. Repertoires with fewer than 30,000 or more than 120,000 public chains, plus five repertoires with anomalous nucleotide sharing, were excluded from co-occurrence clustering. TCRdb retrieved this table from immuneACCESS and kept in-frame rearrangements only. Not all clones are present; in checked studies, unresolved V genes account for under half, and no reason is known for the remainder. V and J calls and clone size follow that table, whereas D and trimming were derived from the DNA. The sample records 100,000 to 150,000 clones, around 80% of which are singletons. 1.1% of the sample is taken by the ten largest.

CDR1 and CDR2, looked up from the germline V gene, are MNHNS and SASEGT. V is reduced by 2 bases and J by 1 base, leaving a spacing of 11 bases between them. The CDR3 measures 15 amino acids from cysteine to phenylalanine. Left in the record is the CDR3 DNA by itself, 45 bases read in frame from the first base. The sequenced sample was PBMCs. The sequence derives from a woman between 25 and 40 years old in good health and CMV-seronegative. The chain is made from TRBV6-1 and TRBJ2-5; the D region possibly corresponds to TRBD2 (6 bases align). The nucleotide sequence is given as TGTGCCAGCAGTGAAAGTGGAGGGTTCCAAGAGACCCAGTACTTC. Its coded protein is CASSESGGFQETQYF.